The present T cell receptor (beta chain) was sequenced within a study of identifying expanded T cells in peripheral blood. Details on this clone: Its specificity is not known.

Findings of the study overall: Technical replicates showed approximately 1.2 changed clones; two weeks around 15; four weeks 19. Clone count variance between approximately two-week samples rose with total template count.

Generated by immunoSEQ multiplex PCR, the TCRdb table keeps only in-frame clones and is missing some. Here the sample spans 120,000 or so clones, 75% to 90% being singletons. Germline CDR1 is SGHNT and CDR2 is YYREEE (reference sequence). This CDR3 is built from 18 residues. The V and J ends lost 0 bases and 2 bases respectively, with 19 bases between them. Healthy donors had no documented immune events, such as infections, while sampled. Sequencing used blood. The chain links TRBV5-4 to TRBJ2-3; TRBD2 might be the D (6 bases). The sequence came from a person aged 18 to 75 in good health. The CDR3 nucleotides are TGTGCCAGCAGCTTGGAGCGTCCTGGGCTAGCGATCACAGATACGCAGTATTTT. Protein product: CASSLERPGLAITDTQYF.